The 10 T cell receptor beta chains given below trace back to one sample, sequenced in a study of blood T cells in healthy people across ages. Alongside a J-beta primer mix, a sample-barcoded 5' primer served in a second PCR lasting 7 to 11 cycles. TCRdb independently ran MiXCR on the 5' RACE reads; one entry per CDR3 protein. Here the sample spans roughly 1.5 million distinct CDR3 sequences, approximately 43% being singletons. Sequenced input: blood. The receptors shown here come from a woman under 30 in good health.

This clonotype was detected a few times. The chain carries TRBV10-3 and TRBJ1-1, with D possibly matching TRBD1 (5 bases). Trimming stripped 5 bases from V and 8 bases from J, with 18 bases between. CDR1 and CDR2 (germline): ENHRY, SYGVKD. There are 14 residues in the CDR3. The CDR3 coding sequence is TGTGCCATCAGTCCAGACGGGGGAGGAACCGAAGCTTTCTTT. Encoded protein: CAISPDGGGTEAFF.

This clonotype was counted only a few times. This sequence joins TRBV28 and TRBJ1-2; the match to TRBD1 covers 8 bases. Germline lookup yields CDR1 MDHEN and CDR2 SYDVKM. V lost 5 bases to trimming and J lost 5 bases; unmatched junction nucleotides: 13. The CDR3 runs to 16 residues. CDR3: CASSQPGQAFSYGYTF. The CDR3 DNA is TGTGCCAGCAGTCAACCGGGACAGGCCTTCTCATATGGCTACACCTTC.

This chain uses TRBV12-3 or TRBV12-4 with TRBJ2-5, with 7 bases matching TRBD1. CDR3 size: 16 residues. The trim removed 6 bases at V and 11 bases at J, leaving 21 bases unmatched. The CDR3 DNA reads as TGTGCCAGCAGAGCCCTCCAGGGGGTTTTTGACAATGAGCAGTACTTC. Protein sequence: CASRALQGVFDNEQYF.

This clonotype has only a few counts. The J gene is TRBJ2-5, the V gene TRBV3-1, with D unresolved. The J call is in doubt because the DNA end fits TRBJ2-7 better. The CDR3 covers 14 residues. The V gene's germline CDR1 is LGHDT and CDR2 YNNKEL (reference sequence). As DNA, the CDR3 is TGTGCCAGCAGCCAAGTGTTAGCTTCCGACGAGCAGTACTTC. It is translated as CASSQVLASDEQYF.

This chain uses TRBV20-1 with TRBJ1-2; 8 bases line up with TRBD1. The trim removed 4 bases at V and 4 bases at J, leaving 8 bases unmatched. The CDR3 spans 14 residues. Looked up from germline, CDR1 is DFQATT and CDR2 is SNEGSKA (reference sequence). The CDR3 DNA reads TGCAGTGCTACCATCACCGGGACAGGCTATGGCTACACCTTC. Translation: CSATITGTGYGYTF.

The chain uses TRBV7-8 and TRBJ2-2; possibly TRBD1 for D (6 bases). Trimming shortened V by 5 bases and J by 5 bases, and 21 bases separated the two germline ends. The CDR3 consists of 17 residues. Germline V lookup: CDR1 SGHVS, CDR2 FQNEAQ. DNA of the CDR3: TGTGCCAGCAGCCCTTTTGGGGGCGGGTCGGGGACCGGGGAGCTGTTTTTT. Amino acids: CASSPFGGGSGTGELFF.

This clonotype was counted a few times. The chain joins TRBV27 to TRBJ2-1, with a weak D call TRBD2 (6 bases). The CDR3 covers 12 residues. Per germline, CDR1 MNHEY and CDR2 SMNVEV (reference sequence). With 6 bases removed from V and 8 bases from J, the gap between germline ends came to 11 bases. CDR3 region: CASRGGIYEQFF. The CDR3 DNA sequence: TGTGCCAGCAGAGGAGGGATCTATGAGCAGTTCTTC.

V and J are TRBV30 and TRBJ2-1; TRBD2 is a possible D gene (5 bases). V was cut by 1 base and J by 2 bases, with 9 bases left in between. The CDR3 runs 14 residues. CDR1 and CDR2 (germline): GTSNPN, SVGIG (reference sequence). The CDR3 region has the DNA TGTGCCTGGAGTGAACGGGAAACCTACAATGAGCAGTTCTTC. This sequence encodes CAWSERETYNEQFF.

The CDR3, as DNA: TGTGCCAGTAGTATAGAAGTTGCAGGGGCAGGCAATGAGCAGTTCTTC. Its translation is CASSIEVAGAGNEQFF. V usage is TRBV19 and J usage is TRBJ2-1; D is possibly TRBD1 (6 bases). The germline V gene encodes CDR1 LNHDA and CDR2 SQIVND (reference sequence). This CDR3 has 16 amino acids. Trimming pared 0 bases from V and 6 bases from J, leaving 15 bases between.

In its sample, this clonotype was seen once. The V call is TRBV5-1, the J call TRBJ2-1; the D is unclear. V gave up 0 bases and J gave up 2 bases, with 6 bases separating them. Germline V gene data show CDR1 as SGHRS and CDR2 as YFSETQ. This CDR3 region has 14 residues. The DNA for the CDR3 is TGCGCCAGCAGCTTGGAGTCCACCTACAATGAGCAGTTCTTC. This gives the protein CASSLESTYNEQFF.